This passage covers 25 T cell receptor beta chains from one sample sequenced in a study of T cells in Graves' hyperthyroidism and ophthalmopathy. RNA transcripts gave rise to amplified TCR beta CDR3 regions. During a first-round RT-PCR of the TCR CDR3, the HTBI primer set was used. TCRdb reprocessed the multiplex PCR reads via MiXCR and lists one record per CDR3 protein. The data hold 300,000 or so distinct CDR3 sequences, with roughly a fifth observed a single time. Material for sequencing was blood. All receptors come from a woman aged 50 to 65 with Graves' hyperthyroidism.

This clonotype was recorded many times. This chain connects TRBV18 to TRBJ2-3; 7 nucleotides agree with TRBD2. Germline values: CDR1 KGHSH, CDR2 LQKENI. V was pared by 0 bases and J by 2 bases, with 2 bases of the junction left unmatched. The CDR3 length is 15 residues. CDR3 region: CASSPPLAATDTQYF. CDR3 DNA: TGTGCCAGCTCACCACCTCTAGCGGCCACAGATACGCAGTATTTT.

Notes on this clonotype: A much larger clone lies one base from this, so it may be a read error. The genes are TRBV14 and TRBJ2-1; D gene unclear. CDR1 is SGHDN and CDR2 is FVKESK in the germline V gene. The CDR3 loop spans 16 amino acids. The CDR3 DNA sequence: TGTGCCAGCAGCCAAGATCAAGCCTTAGGTCTCAATGAGCGGTTCTTC. Amino acids: CASSQDQALGLNERFF.

V is TRBV10-3 and J is TRBJ1-2; possibly TRBD1 for D (6 bases). Germline CDR1 reads ENHRY; CDR2 reads SYGVKD. The CDR3 has 16 residues. V gave up 5 bases and J gave up 8 bases, with 24 bases separating them. The CDR3: CAISPSLTGPLEGYTF. DNA of the CDR3: TGTGCCATCAGTCCGTCCTTGACAGGCCCCCTGGAGGGCTACACCTTC.

CDR3 region: CASSEGGGAAETQYF. CDR3 nucleotide sequence: TGTGCCAGCAGTGAAGGGGGGGGCGCGGCAGAGACCCAGTACTTC. The genes are TRBV2 and TRBJ2-5, with D tentatively TRBD2 (7 bases). Trimming pared 1 base from V and 4 bases from J, leaving 13 bases between. Germline CDR1 and CDR2: SNHLY and FYNNEI. The CDR3 contains 15 residues.

Only a few counts were recorded for this clonotype. The gene calls are TRBV19 and TRBJ2-5, with 7 bases lining up with TRBD1. The germline gives CDR1 LNHDA, CDR2 SQIVND (reference sequence). This CDR3 comprises 15 residues. V trimming: 1 base; J trimming: 5 bases; junction bases outside the gene matches: 7. CDR3 sequence: CASSIVLGGRETQYF. In DNA, the CDR3 is TGTGCCAGTAGTATAGTGTTAGGGGGCCGGGAGACCCAGTACTTC.

On this clonotype: At one end the junction does not follow the germline gene, possibly because of a read error. This chain joins TRBV6-1 and TRBJ2-7; 9 nucleotides match TRBD2. This CDR3 has 15 amino acids. Germline V gene sequence: CDR1 MNHNS, CDR2 SASEGT. CDR3 in DNA: TGTGCCAGCAGTGAAAACGCGGGAGGGCCCTACGGGCAGTACTTC. Translation gives CASSENAGGPYGQYF.

This chain connects TRBV7-3 to TRBJ2-1, with D possibly being TRBD1 or TRBD2 (5 bases each). The V end was cut by 5 bases, the J end by 7 bases, with 15 bases between. Germline loops: CDR1 SGHTA, CDR2 FQGTGA. This CDR3 has 14 residues. The CDR3 DNA is TGTGCCAGCAGCACGGGACCAGCCGGGAATGAGCAGTTCTTC. This translates into CASSTGPAGNEQFF.

The CDR3 reads CASSIDRVGTQYF. The CDR3 DNA is TGCGCCAGCAGCATAGACAGGGTGGGGACCCAGTACTTC. V is TRBV5-1 and J is TRBJ2-5; TRBD1 matches 7 bases. Germline CDR1 SGHRS, CDR2 YFSETQ. The CDR3 has 13 amino acids. V trimming: 4 bases; J trimming: 7 bases; junction bases outside the gene matches: 7. The variable domain in full, with the rest retrieved from reference TRBV5-1 and TRBJ2-5, is KAGVTQTPRYLIKTRGQQVTLSCSPISGHRSVSWYQQTPGQGLQFLFEYFSETQRNKGNFPGRFSGRQFSNSRSEMNVSTLELGDSALYLCASSIDRVGTQYFGPGTRLLVL.

This rearrangement joins TRBV5-6 to TRBJ2-7; 13 nucleotides line up with TRBD2. Losses at the gene ends were 4 bases for V and 5 bases for J; bases not matched to a gene: 6. This CDR3 spans 15 amino acids. Germline V gene data show CDR1 as SGHDT and CDR2 as YYEEEE. The CDR3 DNA follows: TGTGCCAGCAGCCCGGGCGGACTAGCGGGAGACGAGCAGTACTTC. Protein: CASSPGGLAGDEQYF.

This chain uses TRBV9 with TRBJ2-5; 9 bases agree with TRBD2. The V gene end was trimmed by 0 bases and the J gene end by 1 base; junction bases not matched to a gene: 4. The germline V gene encodes CDR1 SGDLS and CDR2 YYNGEE. The CDR3 consists of 16 residues. This CDR3 is CASSVEAGGIQETQYF. The CDR3 DNA sequence: TGTGCCAGCAGCGTAGAGGCGGGAGGGATCCAAGAGACCCAGTACTTC.

As DNA, the CDR3 is TGTGCCAGCAGCTCTGGGACAGGGGGATCGAACACTGAAGCTTTCTTT. Amino acid sequence: CASSSGTGGSNTEAFF. The rearrangement uses TRBV11-2 and TRBJ1-1, with 11 bases that match TRBD1. The CDR3 totals 16 residues. Germline V CDR1 and CDR2: SGHAT, FQNNGV. The ends lost 4 bases at V and 1 base at J; junction bases unmatched: 5.

This clonotype has just a few counts. The chain links TRBV28 to TRBJ2-7; D may be TRBD1 or TRBD2 (5 bases each). CDR1 MDHEN and CDR2 SYDVKM come from the germline V gene. Trimming left V 7 bases short and J 2 bases short, with 15 bases between. The CDR3 totals 14 residues. This chain's CDR3 is CASTGARTTYEQYF. The DNA of the CDR3 is TGTGCCAGCACCGGGGCGCGAACAACCTACGAGCAGTACTTC.

The CDR3 is CASSFRGVGYEQYF. The CDR3 nucleotides are TGTGCCAGTAGTTTCCGGGGCGTCGGCTACGAGCAGTACTTC. The chain employs TRBV19 and TRBJ2-7; D could derive from TRBD1 or TRBD2 (5 bases each). V was pared by 5 bases and J by 3 bases, with 14 bases between. In germline, CDR1 is LNHDA, CDR2 SQIVND (reference sequence). The CDR3 loop spans 14 amino acids.

The chain joins TRBV19 to TRBJ2-1, with 9 bases matching TRBD1. This CDR3 spans 15 amino acids. CDR1 and CDR2 from the germline V gene are LNHDA and SQIVND (reference sequence). V lost 3 bases, J lost 6 bases, and 6 bases stayed unmatched. The CDR3 nucleotides read TGTGCCAGTAGTATTATGGTGGGACAGGGCAATGAGCAGTTCTTC. Translated, it gives CASSIMVGQGNEQFF.

This clonotype was observed a handful of times. The chain couples TRBV7-8 to TRBJ2-1, with 7 bases matching TRBD1. Per germline, CDR1 SGHVS and CDR2 FQNEAQ. Losses at the gene ends were 5 bases for V and 3 bases for J; bases not matched to a gene: 4. The CDR3 runs to 14 residues. CDR3 region: CASSRDRFYNEQFF. The CDR3 nucleotides read TGTGCCAGCAGCAGGGACAGATTCTACAATGAGCAGTTCTTC.

The sample holds a few counts of this clonotype. The V and J genes are TRBV19 and TRBJ2-7; possibly TRBD1 for D (6 bases). The CDR3 is 14 residues long. Between the trimmed V and J ends, which lost 5 bases and 2 bases, there was a span of 13 bases. The germline V gene encodes CDR1 LNHDA and CDR2 SQIVND (reference sequence). DNA for the CDR3: TGTGCCAGTAGTCTCCGGGACATGACCTACGAGCAGTACTTC. It specifies CASSLRDMTYEQYF.

A note on this clonotype: One junction end disagrees with the germline gene, perhaps due to a read error. The V and J genes are TRBV7-7 and TRBJ2-5; D is unclear. The CDR3 covers 14 residues. Germline loops: CDR1 SSHAT, CDR2 FNYEAQ (reference sequence). The CDR3 sequence is CASSQSRNQETQYF. The DNA of the CDR3 is TGTGCTAGCAGCCAGAGTAGAAACCAAGAGACCCAGTACTTC. The whole variable domain, remainder taken from reference TRBV7-7 and TRBJ2-5, is GAGVSQSPRYKVTKRGQDVTLRCDPISSHATLYWYQQALGQGPEFLTYFNYEAQPDKSGLPSDRFSAERPEGSISTLTIQRTEQRDSAMYRCASSQSRNQETQYFGPGTRLLVL.

This clonotype was recorded many times. The chain combines TRBV28 with TRBJ2-5, with D perhaps TRBD1 (5 bases). The CDR3 loop spans 16 amino acids. The V and J ends lost 6 bases and 6 bases respectively, with 23 bases between them. Germline V gene sequence: CDR1 MDHEN, CDR2 SYDVKM. The CDR3 spells CASREGVSDLRQTQYF. The DNA of the CDR3 is TGTGCCAGCAGAGAAGGGGTTAGTGACCTTCGGCAGACCCAGTACTTC.

Comments on this clonotype: A read error is possible here, since a much larger clone lies one base away. The chain combines TRBV6-1 with TRBJ2-6; D gene ambiguous. Germline-derived CDR1 and CDR2 are MNHNS and SASEGT. V was clipped by 2 bases and J by 0 bases, with 5 bases between them. The CDR3 totals 15 residues. This CDR3 reads CASSEPSSGANVLTF. The CDR3, as DNA: TGTGCCAGCAGTGAACCGAGCTCTGGGGCCAACGTCCTGACTTTC.

This rearrangement joins TRBV30 to TRBJ2-7, with TRBD2 matching over 12 bases. Per germline, CDR1 GTSNPN and CDR2 SVGIG (reference sequence). The CDR3 totals 15 residues. Trimming took 6 bases from V and 4 from J; bases not matched to a gene: 10. The CDR3 nucleotides read TGTGCCTGTTCTAGCGGGAGGGCCCGAATATACGAGCAGTACTTC. Encoded protein: CACSSGRARIYEQYF.

This clonotype appeared a few times. V usage is TRBV28 and J usage is TRBJ1-2; a possible D gene is TRBD1 (5 bases). This CDR3 is built from 14 residues. Germline V gene sequence: CDR1 MDHEN, CDR2 SYDVKM. V was trimmed by 6 bases and J by 2 bases, leaving 13 bases between them. CDR3 DNA sequence: TGTGCCAGCAGACCGGGGCTGAGAAACTATGGCTACACCTTC. Translated: CASRPGLRNYGYTF.

This clonotype came up a few times. This chain connects TRBV6-2 or TRBV6-3 to TRBJ2-2; TRBD2 matches at 8 bases. Germline-derived CDR1 and CDR2 are MNHEY and SVGEGT. The CDR3 totals 14 residues. After removal of 10 bases from V and 4 bases from J, the junction contained 8 bases not matched to a gene. The CDR3 DNA follows: TGTGCCACCAACAGCGGGGGCGGCACCGGGGAGCTGTTTTTT. Amino acids: CATNSGGGTGELFF.

This clonotype was observed many times. The chain has TRBV28 and TRBJ1-2, with D unresolved. The germline V gene encodes CDR1 MDHEN and CDR2 SYDVKM. Trimming cost V 7 bases and J 1 base, with 13 bases left between them. This CDR3 is 14 amino acids long. The CDR3 sequence is CASTSGVFNYGYTF. For the CDR3, the DNA is TGTGCCAGCACCTCCGGGGTGTTTAACTATGGCTACACCTTC.

V gene TRBV28 combines with J gene TRBJ2-7; TRBD1 matches at 9 bases. The CDR3 runs to 15 residues. Germline V CDR1 and CDR2: MDHEN, SYDVKM. Germline trimming cut 6 bases from V and 1 base from J; bases unmatched to any gene: 7. CDR3: CASRQVGTGSYEQYF. In DNA, the CDR3 is TGTGCCAGCAGACAAGTAGGGACAGGGTCCTACGAGCAGTACTTC.

Ten or more counts support this clonotype. V usage is TRBV30 and J usage is TRBJ2-5; D is undetermined. In germline, CDR1 is GTSNPN, CDR2 SVGIG (reference sequence). CDR3 length equals 10 residues. V lost 4 bases and J 3 bases, leaving 3 bases between the germline ends. The CDR3 protein is CAWKEETQYF. The CDR3 region has the DNA TGTGCCTGGAAAGAAGAGACCCAGTACTTC.